What follows are 23 T cell receptor beta chains derived from one specimen sequenced in a study of brain T cells in children with intractable seizures. The assay was immunoSEQ multiplex PCR, and TCRdb's table has in-frame clones only and misses some. Among approximately 110,000 clones listed, around 94% were seen once. Sequencing used peripheral blood, obtained at surgery. The source of these receptors is a boy under two years old with hemimegalencephaly and intractable seizures.

This clone was counted a single time. The rearrangement uses TRBV9 and TRBJ1-5; the D gene is possibly TRBD1 (6 bases). CDR3 length: 14 amino acids. CDR1 and CDR2 from the germline V gene are SGDLS and YYNGEE. The V end was cut by 1 base, the J end by 2 bases, with 7 bases between. The CDR3 DNA sequence: TGTGCCAGCAGCGTATCAGGGGGCAATCAGCCCCAGCATTTT. This sequence encodes CASSVSGGNQPQHF.

The chain combines TRBV6-4 with TRBJ2-7; 8 bases are a match to TRBD2. V was pared by 11 bases and J by 3 bases, with 9 bases of the junction left unmatched. Germline V gives CDR1 MRHNA, CDR2 SNTAGT. The CDR3 is made up of 13 amino acids. CDR3 sequence reads: CAPGGFADYEQYF. The CDR3 bases are TGTGCCCCGGGGGGGTTCGCCGACTACGAGCAGTACTTC.

The count of this clone is one. J is TRBJ1-2 and V is TRBV3-1 (or the pseudogene TRBV3-2); D is ambiguous. This CDR3 has 15 amino acids. The V and J ends lost 0 bases and 6 bases respectively, with 14 bases between them. Germline V gene sequence: CDR1 LGHDT, CDR2 YNNKEL (reference sequence). CDR3 in amino acids: CASSQDWQRQNGYTF. CDR3 coding DNA: TGTGCCAGCAGCCAAGATTGGCAGAGACAAAATGGCTACACCTTC.

In its sample, this clone was seen once. CDR3 region: CASDPNRVVGAFF. The CDR3 bases are TGTGCCAGCGATCCCAACAGGGTTGTAGGTGCTTTCTTT. The chain joins TRBV2 to TRBJ1-1; D is possibly TRBD1 (6 bases). Germline V gene sequence: CDR1 SNHLY, CDR2 FYNNEI. V lost 8 bases, J lost 11 bases, and 21 bases lay in between. This CDR3 has 13 residues.

V is TRBV28 and J is TRBJ1-2; the match to TRBD1 covers 8 bases. The V segment lost 5 bases and the J segment 2 bases; nucleotides outside the gene matches: 13. Germline V gives CDR1 MDHEN, CDR2 SYDVKM. The CDR3 is 17 residues long. CDR3 amino acids: CASSPTSRWTGNYGYTF. In DNA, the CDR3 is TGTGCCAGCAGTCCCACGTCCCGTTGGACAGGGAACTATGGCTACACCTTC.

This rearrangement joins TRBV28 to TRBJ1-4; D is uncertain. V lost 2 bases, J lost 2 bases, and 6 bases lay in between. Germline CDR1 reads MDHEN; CDR2 reads SYDVKM. This CDR3 has 14 amino acids. The CDR3 DNA reads as TGTGCCAGCAGTTTAGGCGAGACTAATGAAAAACTGTTTTTT. Its translation is CASSLGETNEKLFF.

The chain combines TRBV28 with TRBJ1-4, with D hard to call. Trimming cost V 2 bases and J 8 bases, with 15 bases left between them. The CDR3 extends over 15 amino acids. In germline, CDR1 is MDHEN, CDR2 SYDVKM. CDR3 nucleotide sequence: TGTGCCAGCAGTTTACTGGGCCAAGGAAGCGAAAAACTGTTTTTT. Its protein product is CASSLLGQGSEKLFF. Full variable domain (missing parts from reference TRBV28 and TRBJ1-4): DVKVTQSSRYLVKRTGEKVFLECVQDMDHENMFWYRQDPGLGLRLIYFSYDVKMKEKGDIPEGYSVSREKKERFSLILESASTNQTSMYLCASSLLGQGSEKLFFGSGTQLSVL.

The V and J genes are TRBV6-5 and TRBJ2-1, with TRBD2 matching 11 bases. There are 15 residues in the CDR3. V lost 6 bases, J lost 9 bases, and 10 bases stayed unmatched. Germline loops: CDR1 MNHEY, CDR2 SVGAGI. This chain's CDR3 is CASRGLADHSGEQFF. The CDR3 coding sequence is TGTGCCAGCAGGGGACTAGCGGATCATTCCGGTGAGCAGTTCTTC.

This sequence joins TRBV7-9 and TRBJ1-2; D may be TRBD1 (5 bases). The CDR3 contains 14 residues. V lost 5 bases and J 4 bases, leaving 14 bases between the germline ends. The germline V gene has CDR1 SEHNR and CDR2 FQNEAQ (reference sequence). Here the CDR3 reads CASSPSGDGYGYTF. The CDR3 DNA reads TGTGCCAGCAGCCCGAGTGGGGACGGCTATGGCTACACCTTC. Full variable domain (missing parts from reference TRBV7-9 and TRBJ1-2): DTGVSQNPRHKITKRGQNVTFRCDPISEHNRLYWYRQTLGQGPEFLTYFQNEAQLEKSRLLSDRFSAERPKGSFSTLEIQRTEQGDSAMYLCASSPSGDGYGYTFGSGTRLTVV.

The V gene is TRBV3-1 (or the pseudogene TRBV3-2), the J gene TRBJ2-1, with D possibly matching TRBD2 (7 bases). CDR1 and CDR2 (germline): LGHDT, YNNKEL (reference sequence). This CDR3 is built from 16 residues. The V and J ends lost 1 base and 8 bases respectively, with 18 bases between them. CDR3 coding DNA: TGTGCCAGCAGCCAAGGGAAGGGGGGGGTTACACATGAGCAGTTCTTC. Translated, it gives CASSQGKGGVTHEQFF.

This chain connects TRBV5-5 to TRBJ2-1; TRBD2 matches at 9 bases. Trimming cost V 4 bases and J 7 bases; bases outside gene matches: 12. The germline V gene has CDR1 SGHKS and CDR2 YYEKEE (reference sequence). The CDR3 totals 16 residues. The CDR3 DNA reads TGTGCCAGCAGCGGGGGACTAGCCGCGGCGTCGAATGAGCAGTTCTTC. It codes for CASSGGLAAASNEQFF. Variable domain in full (rest from reference TRBV5-5 and TRBJ2-1): DAGVTQSPTHLIKTRGQQVTLRCSPISGHKSVSWYQQVLGQGPQFIFQYYEKEERGRGNFPDRFSARQFPNYSSELNVNALLLGDSALYLCASSGGLAAASNEQFFGPGTRLTVL.

The rearrangement joins TRBV6-6 to TRBJ2-3, with D perhaps TRBD2 (6 bases). The length of the CDR3 is 15 residues. Looked up from germline, CDR1 is MNHNY and CDR2 is SVGAGI (reference sequence). With 2 bases removed from V and 6 bases from J, the gap between germline ends came to 15 bases. The CDR3 region is CASSYAEGSPDTQYF. In nucleotides, the CDR3 is TGTGCCAGCAGTTACGCGGAGGGGAGCCCGGATACGCAGTATTTT.

V usage is TRBV6-5 and J usage is TRBJ2-2, with D possibly being TRBD1 or TRBD2 (5 bases each). The CDR3 has 15 amino acids. V was shortened by 6 bases and J by 3 bases, with 14 bases between the two germline ends. The germline gives CDR1 MNHEY, CDR2 SVGAGI. In DNA form, the CDR3 reads TGTGCCAGCAGCGCCTGGGGACCAGACACCGGGGAGCTGTTTTTT. Protein sequence: CASSAWGPDTGELFF.

This rearrangement joins TRBV6-1 to TRBJ2-4; TRBD2 matches 14 bases. Looked up from germline, CDR1 is MNHNS and CDR2 is SASEGT. This CDR3 contains 19 residues. V gave up 4 bases and J gave up 1 base; unmatched junction bases: 9. The CDR3 DNA reads TGTGCCAGCAGTGGGGACGGACTAGCGGGAGGTAGGGCCAAAAACATTCAGTACTTC. Translated, it gives CASSGDGLAGGRAKNIQYF.

The V call is TRBV7-9, the J call TRBJ1-2, with D unclear. V lost 4 bases and J 0 bases, leaving 12 bases between the germline ends. This CDR3 region has 15 residues. CDR1 is SEHNR, CDR2 FQNEAQ, per germline (reference sequence). CDR3 residues: CASSSGLLANYGYTF. In nucleotides, the CDR3 is TGTGCCAGCAGCTCGGGGTTGCTTGCTAACTATGGCTACACCTTC.

This clone was counted between two and nine times. The V and J genes are TRBV19 and TRBJ2-5; 12 bases align to TRBD2. V was clipped by 7 bases and J by 3 bases; unmatched bases: 3. This CDR3 has 14 residues. CDR1 LNHDA and CDR2 SQIVND come from the germline V gene (reference sequence). In DNA, the CDR3 is TGTGCCAGTACCCCTAGCGGGAGGGAAGAGACCCAGTACTTC. Translation gives CASTPSGREETQYF. Supplemented by reference TRBV19 and TRBJ2-5, the full variable domain reads DGGITQSPKYLFRKEGQNVTLSCEQNLNHDAMYWYRQDPGQGLRLIYYSQIVNDFQKGDIAEGYSVSREKKESFPLTVTSAQKNPTAFYLCASTPSGREETQYFGPGTRLLVL.

This chain links TRBV28 with TRBJ2-2; the D gene is possibly TRBD2 (6 bases). In germline, CDR1 is MDHEN, CDR2 SYDVKM. The CDR3 covers 16 residues. The V and J ends lost 7 bases and 3 bases respectively, with 18 bases between them. CDR3 residues: CASITYGGADTGELFF. The DNA of the CDR3 is TGTGCCAGCATTACCTACGGCGGGGCGGACACCGGGGAGCTGTTTTTT.

This clone was found once. J is TRBJ1-3 and V is TRBV5-1; no definite D call. CDR3 length: 15 amino acids. V was cut by 4 bases and J by 0 bases, with 11 bases left in between. Germline CDR1 reads SGHRS; CDR2 reads YFSETQ. The CDR3 protein is CASSPRHGSGNTIYF. In DNA, the CDR3 is TGCGCCAGCAGCCCTCGACACGGCTCTGGAAACACCATATATTTT.

This clone has only one observation. The chain combines TRBV18 with TRBJ1-5; possible D gene TRBD1, 5 bases. CDR1 and CDR2 from the germline V gene are KGHSH and LQKENI. The V end lost 3 bases, the J end lost 4 bases, and 13 bases lay between the germline ends. This CDR3 is 15 amino acids long. The CDR3 spells CASSPPGTANQPQHF. In DNA form, the CDR3 reads TGTGCCAGCTCACCTCCCGGGACGGCGAATCAGCCCCAGCATTTT.

V and J are TRBV25-1 and TRBJ2-5; 10 bases map to TRBD2. The junction had 9 bases not matched to a gene; V was cut back by 1 base and J by 4 bases. CDR1 is MGHDK, CDR2 SYGVNS, per germline. The CDR3 runs to 17 residues. The DNA of the CDR3 is TGTGCCAGCAGTGAATTGAGGCCAGCGGGAGGGGCAGAGACCCAGTACTTC. Its protein product is CASSELRPAGGAETQYF.

In its sample, this clone was seen a few times. The identical CDR3 is also encoded by other nucleotide sequences in the sample. The CDR3 region is CASSPKTNEKLFF. The CDR3 DNA sequence: TGTGCCAGCTCCCCGAAAACTAATGAAAAACTGTTTTTT. The V gene is TRBV18, the J gene TRBJ1-4; no firm D call. The germline CDR1 and CDR2 sequences are KGHSH and LQKENI. The germline V and J ends were trimmed by 6 bases and 1 base, with 6 bases remaining between them. This CDR3 comprises 13 residues.

This clone was seen once. The chain employs TRBV7-9 and TRBJ1-2; D remains unclear. Germline CDR1 and CDR2: SEHNR and FQNEAQ (reference sequence). Trimming cost V 3 bases and J 4 bases, with 9 bases left between them. The CDR3 extends over 13 amino acids. The CDR3 here is CASSLGGIYGYTF. The CDR3 DNA is TGTGCCAGCAGCTTGGGCGGGATCTATGGCTACACCTTC.

The chain couples TRBV27 to TRBJ1-4; 10 bases match TRBD1. Germline V gives CDR1 MNHEY, CDR2 SMNVEV (reference sequence). This CDR3 has 20 amino acids. J gave up 8 bases and V 7 bases, and 25 bases lay outside the gene matches. The CDR3 nucleotides are TGTGCCAGCACTCGCGGGGGCTGGTCGGGACAGGGGCCCCTTTGGGAAAAACTGTTTTTT. It codes for CASTRGGWSGQGPLWEKLFF.